Following are 9 T cell receptor beta chains from one sample sequenced in a study of blood T cell repertoires in COVID-19. Profiling relied on immunoSEQ multiplex PCR, and the TCRdb table lists in-frame clones only, not all of them. This sample has about 420,000 clones, with roughly 90% found just once. Sequencing input: peripheral blood. The receptors were sampled from a man younger than 35 with COVID-19, enrolled during active disease.

Regarding this clone: It is unclear where the CDR3 begins or ends on the DNA, so no DNA is shown, and the CDR3 is as TCRdb lists it. The chain uses TRBV9 and TRBJ2-2; the DNA was not compared with TRBD2, the D call given in the table. In germline, CDR1 is SGDLS, CDR2 YYNGEE. The CDR3 is made up of 18 amino acids, end residues included. CDR3 amino acids: CASSVVASGSANTGELFF.

The genes are TRBV5-4 and TRBJ2-7; D might be TRBD1 (8 bases). V gave up 3 bases and J gave up 6 bases, with 16 bases separating them. The CDR3 loop spans 14 amino acids. The germline V gene has CDR1 SGHNT and CDR2 YYREEE (reference sequence). The CDR3 loop reads CASSSQQGEGEQYF. The CDR3 nucleotides read TGTGCCAGCAGCTCCCAACAGGGGGAGGGCGAGCAGTACTTC. The variable domain in full, completed from reference TRBV5-4 and TRBJ2-7, reads ETGVTQSPTHLIKTRGQQVTLRCSSQSGHNTVSWYQQALGQGPQFIFQYYREEENGRGNFPPRFSGLQFPNYSSELNVNALELDDSALYLCASSSQQGEGEQYFGPGTRLTVT.

The chain is built from TRBV7-9 and TRBJ1-1, with D tentatively TRBD1 (5 bases). This CDR3 is 14 amino acids long. The V gene lost 5 bases and the J gene lost 5 bases, with 15 bases spanning the gap. The germline CDR1 and CDR2 sequences are SEHNR and FQNEAQ (reference sequence). The CDR3: CASSQRTGETEAFF. Written as DNA, the CDR3 is TGTGCCAGCAGCCAGCGGACGGGGGAGACTGAAGCTTTCTTT.

The chain employs TRBV7-6 and TRBJ2-7, with 10 bases fitting TRBD1. CDR3 size: 16 residues. The J segment lost 4 bases and the V segment lost 0 bases, leaving 6 bases of the junction unmatched. Germline values: CDR1 SGHVS, CDR2 FNYEAQ. Written as DNA, the CDR3 is TGTGCCAGCAGCTTAGCGGGGACAGGGGAAAGTTACGAGCAGTACTTC. It translates to CASSLAGTGESYEQYF.

The chain joins TRBV29-1 to TRBJ1-1; D ambiguous. Trimming pared 6 bases from V and 0 bases from J, leaving 14 bases between. The CDR3 contains 14 residues. The germline V gene encodes CDR1 SQVTM and CDR2 ANQGSEA. CDR3 protein: CSVSVGTMNTEAFF. CDR3 in DNA: TGCAGCGTATCCGTGGGTACTATGAACACTGAAGCTTTCTTT.

The chain uses TRBV25-1 and TRBJ2-5; TRBD1 matches 7 bases. V shed 8 bases, J shed 1 base, and the junction held 7 bases outside the gene matches. Germline V gene data show CDR1 as MGHDK and CDR2 as SYGVNS. This CDR3 region has 14 residues. The CDR3 region is CASGRTGPQETQYF. The CDR3 bases are TGTGCCAGCGGACGGACAGGTCCCCAAGAGACCCAGTACTTC.

This chain uses TRBV7-6 with TRBJ2-2; 12 bases line up with TRBD2. The CDR3 is made up of 18 amino acids. The V gene end was trimmed by 4 bases and the J gene end by 7 bases; junction bases not matched to a gene: 13. Germline CDR1 is SGHVS and CDR2 is FNYEAQ. The CDR3 bases are TGTGCCAGCAGCTCATATTCACTAGCGGGAGGACAGGGCGGGGAGCTGTTTTTT. This gives the protein CASSSYSLAGGQGGELFF.

This chain joins TRBV27 and TRBJ2-7; 9 nucleotides align to TRBD1. Per the germline V gene, CDR1 is MNHEY and CDR2 is SMNVEV (reference sequence). The CDR3 loop spans 14 amino acids. With V trimmed by 6 bases and J by 4 bases, 7 bases remained unmatched. CDR3 coding DNA: TGTGCCAGCAGGATTACAGGGGGCTTTTACGAGCAGTACTTC. Protein: CASRITGGFYEQYF.

The chain is built from TRBV5-1 and TRBJ2-5, with unresolved D. V shed 5 bases and J shed 0 bases, with 11 bases lying between them. This CDR3 is 14 amino acids long. CDR1 SGHRS and CDR2 YFSETQ come from the germline V gene. The CDR3 nucleotides read TGCGCCAGCAGGACGGGTCAGCACCAAGAGACCCAGTACTTC. It specifies CASRTGQHQETQYF.